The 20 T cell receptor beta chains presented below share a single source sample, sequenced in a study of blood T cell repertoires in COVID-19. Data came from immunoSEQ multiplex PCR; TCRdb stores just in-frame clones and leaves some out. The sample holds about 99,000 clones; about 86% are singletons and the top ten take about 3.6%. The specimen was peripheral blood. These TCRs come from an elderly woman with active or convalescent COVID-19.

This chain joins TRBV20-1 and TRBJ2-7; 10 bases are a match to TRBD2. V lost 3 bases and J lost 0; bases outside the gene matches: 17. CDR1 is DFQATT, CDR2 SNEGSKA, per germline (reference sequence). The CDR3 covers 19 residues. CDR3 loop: CSASSASSSGGIHSYEQYF. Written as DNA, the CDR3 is TGCAGTGCTAGTAGTGCGTCGTCTAGCGGGGGCATCCACTCCTACGAGCAGTACTTC.

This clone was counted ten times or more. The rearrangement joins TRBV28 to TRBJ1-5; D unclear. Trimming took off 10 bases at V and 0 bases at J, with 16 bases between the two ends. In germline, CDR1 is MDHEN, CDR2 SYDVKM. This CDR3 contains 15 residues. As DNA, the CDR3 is TGTGCCACCGCTCGCTGGCGGTATAGCAATCAGCCCCAGCATTTT. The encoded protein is CATARWRYSNQPQHF.

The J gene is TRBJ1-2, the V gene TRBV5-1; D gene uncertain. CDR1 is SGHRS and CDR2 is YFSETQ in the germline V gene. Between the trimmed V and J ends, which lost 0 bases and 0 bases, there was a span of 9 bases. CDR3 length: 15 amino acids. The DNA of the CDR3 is TGCGCCAGCAGCTTGGGAGAGGGCCCTAACTATGGCTACACCTTC. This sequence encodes CASSLGEGPNYGYTF.

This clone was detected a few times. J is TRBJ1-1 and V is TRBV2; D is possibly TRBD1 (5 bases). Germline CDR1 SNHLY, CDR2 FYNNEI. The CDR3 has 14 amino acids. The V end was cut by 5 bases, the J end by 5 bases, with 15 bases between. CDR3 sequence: CASSPQTDWTEAFF. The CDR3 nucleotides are TGTGCCAGCAGTCCCCAGACAGACTGGACTGAAGCTTTCTTT.

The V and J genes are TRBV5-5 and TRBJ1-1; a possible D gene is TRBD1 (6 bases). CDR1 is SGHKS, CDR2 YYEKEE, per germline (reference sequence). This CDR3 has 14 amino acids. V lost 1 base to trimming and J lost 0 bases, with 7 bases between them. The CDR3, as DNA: TGTGCCAGCAGCTTGACAGGGCTGAACACTGAAGCTTTCTTT. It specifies CASSLTGLNTEAFF.

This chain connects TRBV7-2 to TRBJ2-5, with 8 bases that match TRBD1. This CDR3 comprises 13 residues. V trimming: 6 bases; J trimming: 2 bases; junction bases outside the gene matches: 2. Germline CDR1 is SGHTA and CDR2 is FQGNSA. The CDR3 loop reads CASSGQGQETQYF. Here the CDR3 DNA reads TGTGCCAGCAGTGGACAGGGTCAAGAGACCCAGTACTTC.

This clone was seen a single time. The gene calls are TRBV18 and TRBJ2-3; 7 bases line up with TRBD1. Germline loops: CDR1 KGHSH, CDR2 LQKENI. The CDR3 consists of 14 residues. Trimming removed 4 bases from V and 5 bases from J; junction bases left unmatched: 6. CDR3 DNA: TGTGCCAGCTCACGTCGGAGACAGGGAGATACGCAGTATTTT. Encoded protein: CASSRRRQGDTQYF. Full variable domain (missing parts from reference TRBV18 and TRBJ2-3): NAGVMQNPRHLVRRRGQEARLRCSPMKGHSHVYWYRQLPEEGLKFMVYLQKENIIDESGMPKERFSAEFPKEGPSILRIQQVVRGDSAAYFCASSRRRQGDTQYFGPGTRLTVL.

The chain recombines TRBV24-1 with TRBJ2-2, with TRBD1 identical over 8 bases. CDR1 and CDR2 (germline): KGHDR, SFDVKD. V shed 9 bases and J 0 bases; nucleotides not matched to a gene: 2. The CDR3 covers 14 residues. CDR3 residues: CATQDRANTGELFF. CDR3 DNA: TGTGCCACCCAGGACAGGGCGAACACCGGGGAGCTGTTTTTT.

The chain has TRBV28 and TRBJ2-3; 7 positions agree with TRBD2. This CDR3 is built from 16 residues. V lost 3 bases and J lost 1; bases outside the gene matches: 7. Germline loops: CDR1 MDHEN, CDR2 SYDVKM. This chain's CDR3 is CASSFLTGRGTDTQYF. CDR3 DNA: TGTGCCAGCAGTTTCCTAACGGGGAGGGGCACAGATACGCAGTATTTT.

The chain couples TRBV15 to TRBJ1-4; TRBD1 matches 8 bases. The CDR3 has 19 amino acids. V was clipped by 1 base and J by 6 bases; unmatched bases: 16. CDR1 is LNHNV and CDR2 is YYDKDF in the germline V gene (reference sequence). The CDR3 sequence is CATSRVVTRAGGAYEKLFF. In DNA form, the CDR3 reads TGTGCCACCAGCAGAGTGGTCACAAGGGCAGGGGGCGCGTATGAAAAACTGTTTTTT.

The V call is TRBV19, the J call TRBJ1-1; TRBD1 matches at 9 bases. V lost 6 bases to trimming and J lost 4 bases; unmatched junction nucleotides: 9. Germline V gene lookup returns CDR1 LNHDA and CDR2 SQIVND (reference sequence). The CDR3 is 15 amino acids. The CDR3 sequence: CASRDRGVVSTEAFF. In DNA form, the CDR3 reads TGTGCCAGTAGGGACAGGGGTGTAGTTAGCACTGAAGCTTTCTTT.

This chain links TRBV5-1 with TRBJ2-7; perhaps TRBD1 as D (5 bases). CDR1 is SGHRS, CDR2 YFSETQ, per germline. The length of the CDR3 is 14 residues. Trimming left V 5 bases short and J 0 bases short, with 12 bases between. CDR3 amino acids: CASRLDSYSYEQYF. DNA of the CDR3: TGCGCCAGCAGGCTTGACAGTTACTCCTACGAGCAGTACTTC.

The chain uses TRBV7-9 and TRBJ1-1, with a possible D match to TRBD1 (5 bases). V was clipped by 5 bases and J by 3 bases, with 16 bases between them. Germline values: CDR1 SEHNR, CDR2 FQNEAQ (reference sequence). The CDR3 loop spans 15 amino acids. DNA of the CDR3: TGTGCCAGCAGCATCCGGCAGGGAGGGGACACTGAAGCTTTCTTT. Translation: CASSIRQGGDTEAFF.

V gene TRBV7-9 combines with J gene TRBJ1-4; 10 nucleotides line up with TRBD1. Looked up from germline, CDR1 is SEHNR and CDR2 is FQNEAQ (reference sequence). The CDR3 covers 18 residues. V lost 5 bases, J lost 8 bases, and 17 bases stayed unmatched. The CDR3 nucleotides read TGTGCCAGCAGCCCGATTCCCGGGACAGGGGATGGAATCGAAAAACTGTTTTTT. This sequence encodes CASSPIPGTGDGIEKLFF.

CDR3 protein: CASSSWDRANSPLHF. Here the CDR3 DNA reads TGTGCCAGCAGCTCCTGGGACAGGGCTAATTCACCCCTCCACTTT. The chain couples TRBV7-9 to TRBJ1-6; 9 nucleotides align to TRBD1. Germline-derived CDR1 and CDR2 are SEHNR and FQNEAQ (reference sequence). V was clipped by 4 bases and J by 6 bases; unmatched bases: 4. The CDR3 loop spans 15 amino acids.

CDR3 coding DNA: TGCGCCAGCAGCCAAGTTGGGACTAGCGGGATCGGGGAGCTGTTTTTT. Amino acids: CASSQVGTSGIGELFF. The chain carries TRBV4-1 and TRBJ2-2; 13 positions match TRBD2. The V gene end was trimmed by 1 base and the J gene end by 7 bases; junction bases not matched to a gene: 3. The germline V gene encodes CDR1 MGHRA and CDR2 YSYEKL. CDR3 length: 16 residues.

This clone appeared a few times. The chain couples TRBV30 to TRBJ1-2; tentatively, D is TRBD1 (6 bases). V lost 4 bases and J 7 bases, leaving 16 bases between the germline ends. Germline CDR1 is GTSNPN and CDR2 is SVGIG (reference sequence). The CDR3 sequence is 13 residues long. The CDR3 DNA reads TGTGCCTGGACGGTAGGGGGAGGGTCTGGCTACACCTTC. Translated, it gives CAWTVGGGSGYTF.

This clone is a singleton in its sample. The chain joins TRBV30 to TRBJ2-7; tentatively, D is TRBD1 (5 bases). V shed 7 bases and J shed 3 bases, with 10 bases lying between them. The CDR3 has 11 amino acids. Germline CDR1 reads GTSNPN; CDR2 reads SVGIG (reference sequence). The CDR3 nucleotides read TGTGCCTTCGGACATAACTACGAGCAGTACTTC. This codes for CAFGHNYEQYF.

In nucleotides, the CDR3 is TGCAGCGTTGACAGGGGTTACACAGATACGCAGTATTTT. This encodes CSVDRGYTDTQYF. The chain employs TRBV29-1 and TRBJ2-3, with a tentative D call TRBD1 (6 bases). From germline, CDR1 is SQVTM and CDR2 ANQGSEA. V gave up 3 bases and J gave up 2 bases, with 9 bases separating them. CDR3 length: 13 amino acids.

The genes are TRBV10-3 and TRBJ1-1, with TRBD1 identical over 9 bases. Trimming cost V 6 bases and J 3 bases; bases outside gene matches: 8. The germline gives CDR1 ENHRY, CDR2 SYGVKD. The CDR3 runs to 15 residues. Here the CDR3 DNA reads TGTGCCATCAGGGGGACAGGGTTTGGCGACACTGAAGCTTTCTTT. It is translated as CAIRGTGFGDTEAFF.